The next 31 T cell receptor beta chains were all read from a single sample in a study of blood T cells in healthy people across ages. A sample-barcoded 5' primer and a J-beta primer mix were used in a second PCR of roughly 6 to 11 cycles. TCRdb analysed the 5' RACE reads with MiXCR anew, one entry per CDR3 protein. The sample consists of fewer than 900,000 distinct CDR3 sequences, roughly 49% of them appearing once. Sequencing was performed on blood. The receptors derive from a woman aged 60 to 75 in good health.

Only a few counts were recorded for this clonotype. This chain connects TRBV27 to TRBJ2-3, with 9 bases lining up with TRBD2. Germline V CDR1 and CDR2: MNHEY, SMNVEV (reference sequence). The junction had 12 bases not matched to a gene; V was cut back by 8 bases and J by 0 bases. This CDR3 has 17 residues. This CDR3 is CASGNGREGWSTDTQYF. CDR3 DNA sequence: TGTGCCAGCGGTAACGGGCGGGAGGGGTGGAGCACAGATACGCAGTATTTT.

The chain recombines TRBV20-1 with TRBJ1-5, with TRBD1 matching over 8 bases. The V segment lost 7 bases and the J segment 5 bases; nucleotides outside the gene matches: 10. Germline values: CDR1 DFQATT, CDR2 SNEGSKA (reference sequence). The CDR3 runs to 14 residues. The CDR3 sequence is CSGPDRVNYQPQHF. In DNA, the CDR3 is TGCAGTGGTCCGGACAGGGTAAACTATCAGCCCCAGCATTTT.

This clonotype has just a few counts. The CDR3 reads CASSLAWGSTDTQYF. CDR3 coding DNA: TGCGCCAGCAGCTTGGCGTGGGGTAGCACAGATACGCAGTATTTT. This chain links TRBV5-1 with TRBJ2-3; D remains ambiguous. The V and J ends lost 0 bases and 0 bases respectively, with 8 bases between them. The CDR3 totals 15 residues. Germline V gives CDR1 SGHRS, CDR2 YFSETQ.

This clonotype has a handful of counts. This rearrangement joins TRBV3-1 to TRBJ2-1; unclear D gene. CDR3 length equals 12 residues. The V end was cut by 4 bases, the J end by 8 bases, with 9 bases between. The germline CDR1 and CDR2 sequences are LGHDT and YNNKEL (reference sequence). CDR3 coding DNA: TGTGCCAGCAGCCCTGCTGGCGATGAGCAGTTCTTC. Its protein is CASSPAGDEQFF.

This clonotype was detected many times. The CDR3 DNA reads as TGTGCCAGCAGCCAAGGCAGGGTTGGGGACTACACCTTC. This encodes CASSQGRVGDYTF. The J gene is TRBJ1-2, the V gene TRBV14, with a possible D match to TRBD1 (5 bases). The CDR3 is made up of 13 amino acids. The V end was cut by 1 base, the J end by 10 bases, with 13 bases between. Germline-derived CDR1 and CDR2 are SGHDN and FVKESK.

The rearrangement uses TRBV3-1 and TRBJ2-3; 10 bases align to TRBD2. The CDR3 extends over 17 amino acids. The V gene end was trimmed by 1 base and the J gene end by 0 bases; junction bases not matched to a gene: 4. The V gene's germline CDR1 is LGHDT and CDR2 YNNKEL (reference sequence). The CDR3 coding sequence is TGTGCCAGCAGCCAAGGAGGACTAGCGGCTAGCACAGATACGCAGTATTTT. Amino acids: CASSQGGLAASTDTQYF.

There are many counts of this clonotype. V and J are TRBV29-1 and TRBJ2-1; 8 positions agree with TRBD1. Per germline, CDR1 SQVTM and CDR2 ANQGSEA. With V trimmed by 4 bases and J by 9 bases, 14 bases remained unmatched. The CDR3 extends over 15 amino acids. In DNA form, the CDR3 reads TGCAGCGTTGTGACCGGGACAGGATCACCAATTGAGCAGTTCTTC. This gives the protein CSVVTGTGSPIEQFF.

The DNA of the CDR3 is TGTGCCAGCAGTGATGGGACAGGGACTAAGGAGCAGTACTTC. Translated: CASSDGTGTKEQYF. The V call is TRBV2, the J call TRBJ2-5; 9 nucleotides line up with TRBD1. The trim removed 3 bases at V and 11 bases at J, leaving 10 bases unmatched. Germline CDR1 is SNHLY and CDR2 is FYNNEI. The CDR3 sequence is 14 residues long.

Only a few counts were recorded for this clonotype. This clone may be a read error of a much larger clone one base away. This sequence joins TRBV12-3 or TRBV12-4 and TRBJ2-5, with D possibly matching TRBD1 (5 bases). The length of the CDR3 is 14 residues. V was shortened by 8 bases and J by 11 bases, with 24 bases between the two germline ends. The CDR3 reads CASLVGRGYNEQYF. In DNA, the CDR3 is TGTGCCAGCCTAGTAGGTAGGGGCTACAATGAGCAGTACTTC.

The chain recombines TRBV20-1 with TRBJ2-3; the match to TRBD1 covers 10 bases. The germline V gene encodes CDR1 DFQATT and CDR2 SNEGSKA (reference sequence). The CDR3 sequence is 15 residues long. Unmatched junction bases numbered 4, after V lost 1 base and J lost 3 bases. The DNA of the CDR3 is TGCAGTGCTAGAGGCCGGGACAGGGGAACAGATACGCAGTATTTT. As protein: CSARGRDRGTDTQYF.

The genes are TRBV6-2 or TRBV6-3 and TRBJ2-1; 12 bases map to TRBD2. This CDR3 region has 15 residues. V lost 6 bases to trimming and J lost 11 bases; unmatched junction nucleotides: 11. Germline-derived CDR1 and CDR2 are MNHEY and SVGEGT. The CDR3 is CASSSLAGGPQQQFF. CDR3 nucleotide sequence: TGTGCCAGCAGCTCGCTAGCGGGAGGGCCCCAACAGCAGTTCTTC.

The V call is TRBV27, the J call TRBJ1-2; 9 nucleotides align to TRBD1. This CDR3 comprises 16 residues. Germline CDR1 and CDR2: MNHEY and SMNVEV (reference sequence). V shed 1 base and J 8 bases; nucleotides not matched to a gene: 11. The CDR3 DNA follows: TGTGCCAGCAGTTTATTAACGGGACAGGGTCCCCACGGCTACACCTTC. Its translation is CASSLLTGQGPHGYTF.

Only a few counts were recorded for this clonotype. A read error may produce the germline difference seen at one junction end. The chain recombines TRBV7-7 with TRBJ2-5, with TRBD2 matching 10 bases. This CDR3 is 17 amino acids long. The germline V gene has CDR1 SSHAT and CDR2 FNYEAQ (reference sequence). The CDR3 reads CASSQRTSGPRGETQYF. In DNA form, the CDR3 reads TGTGCTAGCAGCCAACGGACTAGCGGTCCCAGGGGAGAGACCCAGTACTTC.

The chain has TRBV6-1 and TRBJ2-1; D remains unclear. The CDR3 runs 15 residues. Trimming stripped 2 bases from V and 2 bases from J, with 10 bases between. The germline CDR1 and CDR2 sequences are MNHNS and SASEGT. CDR3 in DNA: TGTGCCAGCAGTGAAACGGGCAACCCCTACAATGAGCAGTTCTTC. Translation gives CASSETGNPYNEQFF.

This rearrangement joins TRBV4-3 to TRBJ2-6, with 8 nucleotides matching TRBD2. J gave up 0 bases and V 0 bases, and 1 base lay outside the gene matches. The germline V gene has CDR1 LGHNA and CDR2 YSLEER. The CDR3 spans 17 residues. The CDR3 loop is CASSQEAGDSGANVLTF. In DNA form, the CDR3 reads TGCGCCAGCAGCCAAGAAGCGGGGGACTCTGGGGCCAACGTCCTGACTTTC.

The table lists this clonotype with a few counts. This chain joins TRBV5-6 and TRBJ2-3, with 10 bases lining up with TRBD2. The length of the CDR3 is 15 residues. Germline V CDR1 and CDR2: SGHDT, YYEEEE. The V segment lost 2 bases and the J segment 3 bases; nucleotides outside the gene matches: 3. Written as DNA, the CDR3 is TGTGCCAGCAGCTTTCTAGCGGGAGATACAGATACGCAGTATTTT. It translates to CASSFLAGDTDTQYF.

With respect to this clonotype: One junction end disagrees with the germline gene, perhaps due to a read error. CDR3: CASSLGGQGPYGQYF. In DNA, the CDR3 is TGTGCCAGCAGCCTTGGGGGACAGGGTCCCTACGGGCAGTACTTC. This chain connects TRBV7-2 to TRBJ2-7; 9 nucleotides agree with TRBD1. This CDR3 is 15 amino acids long. The germline CDR1 and CDR2 sequences are SGHTA and FQGNSA.

The J gene is TRBJ2-1, the V gene TRBV5-1, with 8 bases aligning to TRBD1. The germline CDR1 and CDR2 sequences are SGHRS and YFSETQ. With V trimmed by 4 bases and J by 2 bases, 8 bases remained unmatched. CDR3 length: 16 residues. The CDR3 reads CASSVTTDRAYNEQFF. Here the CDR3 DNA reads TGCGCCAGCAGCGTAACCACGGACAGGGCCTACAATGAGCAGTTCTTC.

V usage is TRBV18 and J usage is TRBJ2-5, with D maybe TRBD2 (5 bases). Trimming left V 3 bases short and J 0 bases short, with 11 bases between. This CDR3 has 15 residues. Germline lookup yields CDR1 KGHSH and CDR2 LQKENI. The DNA for the CDR3 is TGTGCCAGCTCACCGTTTGAAGCGGACCAAGAGACCCAGTACTTC. Encoded protein: CASSPFEADQETQYF.

This clonotype was seen a few times. DNA for the CDR3: TGTGCCAGCAGCCCCACAGTTACGGGGGCAGCTTTCTTT. Translated: CASSPTVTGAAFF. The chain recombines TRBV12-3 or TRBV12-4 with TRBJ1-1; TRBD1 is a possible D gene (6 bases). The CDR3 consists of 13 residues. The V end was cut by 6 bases, the J end by 10 bases, with 18 bases between.

Comments on this clonotype: A much larger clone lies a single base off, so this may be a read error. This chain links TRBV15 with TRBJ2-5; tentative D call: TRBD1 (6 bases). From germline, CDR1 is LNHNV and CDR2 YYDKDF (reference sequence). The CDR3 contains 15 residues. The germline V and J ends were trimmed by 3 bases and 11 bases, with 22 bases remaining between them. The CDR3 loop is CATSSPPDGTNEQYF. CDR3 nucleotide sequence: TGTGCCACCAGCAGTCCTCCCGACGGGACAAATGAGCAGTACTTC. The whole variable domain, filled in from reference TRBV15 and TRBJ2-5, reads DAMVIQNPRYQVTQFGKPVTLSCSQTLNHNVMYWYQQKSSQAPKLLFHYYDKDFNNEADTPDNFQSRRPNTSFCFLDIRSPGLGDTAMYLCATSSPPDGTNEQYFGPGTRLLVL.

The V and J genes are TRBV12-3 or TRBV12-4 and TRBJ1-3; 9 nucleotides match TRBD1. J was trimmed by 3 bases and V by 7 bases; bases with no gene match: 4. This CDR3 has 14 residues. The CDR3 DNA reads as TGTGCCAGCACCCGGACAGGGGTTGGAAACACCATATATTTT. As protein: CASTRTGVGNTIYF.

This clonotype has just one count. The V call is TRBV12-3 or TRBV12-4, the J call TRBJ1-2; D gene ambiguous. This CDR3 has 14 residues. Between the trimmed V and J ends, which lost 5 bases and 0 bases, there was a span of 10 bases. The CDR3 here is CASSVSYTNYGYTF. The CDR3 DNA is TGTGCCAGCAGTGTATCCTATACTAACTATGGCTACACCTTC.

As for this clonotype: Germline is not matched at one junction end, which may reflect a read error. This rearrangement joins TRBV6-5 to TRBJ2-1; tentatively, D is TRBD1 (5 bases). Looked up from germline, CDR1 is MNHEY and CDR2 is SVGAGI. This CDR3 contains 13 residues. CDR3 in amino acids: CASSYTGYSEQFF. The CDR3 DNA sequence: TGTGCCAGCAGTTACACAGGCTACAGTGAGCAGTTCTTC.

This clonotype was seen only a few times. The chain is built from TRBV30 and TRBJ2-6, with D perhaps matching TRBD1 (5 bases). V was cut by 3 bases and J by 4 bases, with 16 bases left in between. The length of the CDR3 is 16 residues. Germline V gene lookup returns CDR1 GTSNPN and CDR2 SVGIG (reference sequence). CDR3 nucleotides: TGTGCCTGGAGGAAAGTCCCCAGGGCAGGGGCCAACGTCCTGACTTTC. It translates to CAWRKVPRAGANVLTF.

This chain links TRBV5-1 with TRBJ2-5; 9 bases agree with TRBD2. This CDR3 has 17 amino acids. The V and J ends lost 6 bases and 4 bases, in that order; junction bases with no gene match: 16. Germline lookup yields CDR1 SGHRS and CDR2 YFSETQ. Here the CDR3 reads CASTLTNSGTSLETQYF. The CDR3 coding sequence is TGCGCCAGCACCCTCACTAACTCCGGGACTAGCCTAGAGACCCAGTACTTC.

The chain links TRBV4-2 to TRBJ2-3, with D perhaps TRBD1 or TRBD2 (5 bases each). The CDR3 spans 15 residues. Germline CDR1 LGHNA, CDR2 YNFKEQ. V shed 4 bases and J shed 10 bases, with 21 bases lying between them. CDR3 DNA sequence: TGTGCCAGCAGCCCGGAAGATGGGGGTGGCCCGGCGCAGTATTTT. Protein product: CASSPEDGGGPAQYF.

There are a few counts of this clonotype. V gene TRBV7-2 combines with J gene TRBJ2-1; 9 positions match TRBD1. V lost 5 bases, J lost 1 base, and 3 bases stayed unmatched. Per the germline V gene, CDR1 is SGHTA and CDR2 is FQGNSA. The CDR3 consists of 15 residues. Written as DNA, the CDR3 is TGTGCCAGCAGCCCGGACAGGGGTTCCTACAATGAGCAGTTCTTC. It yields the protein CASSPDRGSYNEQFF.

This clonotype was counted only a few times. The rearrangement uses TRBV7-9 and TRBJ2-5, with TRBD1 matching 8 bases. The germline V gene encodes CDR1 SEHNR and CDR2 FQNEAQ (reference sequence). V shed 5 bases, J shed 4 bases, and the junction held 3 bases outside the gene matches. The CDR3 totals 13 residues. CDR3 protein: CASSTRGRETQYF. The CDR3 bases are TGTGCCAGCAGCACCAGGGGGCGAGAGACCCAGTACTTC.

The chain carries TRBV2 and TRBJ2-7; the D gene is possibly TRBD2 (6 bases). The CDR3 runs to 14 residues. The germline V gene encodes CDR1 SNHLY and CDR2 FYNNEI. The V end lost 4 bases, the J end lost 0 bases, and 10 bases lay between the germline ends. This CDR3 reads CASSGSEGSYEQYF. The CDR3 DNA follows: TGTGCCAGCAGTGGCTCGGAGGGCTCCTACGAGCAGTACTTC.

The chain links TRBV20-1 to TRBJ2-7, with 9 nucleotides matching TRBD1. CDR1 is DFQATT and CDR2 is SNEGSKA in the germline V gene (reference sequence). The CDR3 has 14 amino acids. The V and J ends lost 5 bases and 4 bases, in that order; junction bases with no gene match: 9. The CDR3 region is CSAGLQGAQYEQYF. CDR3 DNA sequence: TGCAGTGCTGGATTACAGGGGGCCCAGTACGAGCAGTACTTC.